These 4 T cell receptor beta chains were sequenced from one sample in a study of blood T cell repertoires in COVID-19. Sequencing used immunoSEQ multiplex PCR; TCRdb keeps in-frame clones, though not all of them. The sample lists 200,000 to 250,000 clones; 75% to 90% were seen once. The sample taken for sequencing was PBMCs or T cells enriched from blood (not recorded which). These receptors were obtained from a woman aged 25 to 39 who had been exposed to COVID-19.

This clone was observed a single time. The J gene is TRBJ2-5, the V gene TRBV14; the D gene is possibly TRBD2 (5 bases). The ends were cut back, 0 bases at V and 5 bases at J, with 13 bases in the middle. The CDR3 sequence is 15 residues long. Germline CDR1 is SGHDN and CDR2 is FVKESK. CDR3 sequence reads: CASSQERTRGETQYF. The DNA of the CDR3 is TGTGCCAGCAGCCAAGAACGTACTAGAGGGGAGACCCAGTACTTC.

V usage is TRBV3-1 (or the pseudogene TRBV3-2) and J usage is TRBJ1-6; 9 nucleotides match TRBD1. This CDR3 has 16 amino acids. Germline values: CDR1 LGHDT, CDR2 YNNKEL (reference sequence). The junction had 5 bases not matched to a gene; V was cut back by 3 bases and J by 5 bases. CDR3 amino acids: CASSQRGTGNNSPLHF. As DNA, the CDR3 is TGTGCCAGCAGCCAGCGGGGGACAGGGAATAATTCACCCCTCCACTTT.

V and J are TRBV6-4 and TRBJ2-7; 9 bases align to TRBD2. Germline-derived CDR1 and CDR2 are MRHNA and SNTAGT. The V and J ends lost 9 bases and 1 base, in that order; junction bases with no gene match: 7. This CDR3 is 14 amino acids long. In nucleotides, the CDR3 is TGTGCCAGAAATCCACTAGCGGGTTCCTACGAGCAGTACTTC. This sequence encodes CARNPLAGSYEQYF.

The V and J genes are TRBV12-3 or TRBV12-4 and TRBJ2-5; D gene ambiguous. The length of the CDR3 is 10 residues. The germline V and J ends were trimmed by 8 bases and 3 bases, with 4 bases remaining between them. The CDR3 DNA reads as TGTGCCAGCGCGAAAGAGACCCAGTACTTC. Translation: CASAKETQYF.